This T cell receptor (beta chain) was captured in a study of blood T cell repertoires in COVID-19. Overall study: The samples span acute and convalescent COVID-19 from the United States, Italy and Spain. T cells, B-cell-depleted T cells, or PBMCs provided the cDNA or gDNA that served as material.

Trimming cost V 0 bases and J 9 bases; bases outside gene matches: 5. Germline V gene lookup returns CDR1 SGHVS and CDR2 FNYEAQ. The CDR3 is made up of 15 amino acids. Original analysis: Reference gene primer amplification in the assay estimated nucleated cell counts. Some clones are missing from TCRdb's copy, which holds only in-frame ones; the method was immunoSEQ multiplex PCR. V and J calls plus clone size are reproduced from that table; the DNA served to infer D and trimming. This table holds 390,000 or so clones, about nine tenths found once. This clone was seen more than once but under ten times.

The source material was peripheral blood. This clonotype originated in a woman in her twenties or thirties with active or convalescent COVID-19. J is TRBJ1-6 and V is TRBV7-6, with TRBD1 matching 7 bases. The CDR3 spells CASSLAGTDTSPLHF. The DNA of the CDR3 is TGTGCCAGCAGCTTAGCCGGGACAGATACTTCACCCCTCCACTTT.